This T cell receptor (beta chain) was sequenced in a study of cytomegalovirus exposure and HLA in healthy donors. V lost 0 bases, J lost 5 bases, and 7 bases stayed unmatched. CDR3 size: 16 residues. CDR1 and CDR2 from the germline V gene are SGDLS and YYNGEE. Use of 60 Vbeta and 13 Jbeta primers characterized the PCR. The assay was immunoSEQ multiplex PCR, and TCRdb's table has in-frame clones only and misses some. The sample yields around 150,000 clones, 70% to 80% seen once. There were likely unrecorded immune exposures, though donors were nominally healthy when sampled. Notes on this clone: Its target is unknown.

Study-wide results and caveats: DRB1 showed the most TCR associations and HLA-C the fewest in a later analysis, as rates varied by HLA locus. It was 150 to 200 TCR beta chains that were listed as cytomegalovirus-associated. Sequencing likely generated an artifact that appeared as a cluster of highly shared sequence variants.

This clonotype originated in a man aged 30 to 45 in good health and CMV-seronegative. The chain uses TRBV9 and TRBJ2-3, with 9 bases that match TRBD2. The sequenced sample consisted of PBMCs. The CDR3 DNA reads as TGTGCCAGCAGCGTAGGGGGCGGGAGGGCCAAAGATACGCAGTATTTT. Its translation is CASSVGGGRAKDTQYF.